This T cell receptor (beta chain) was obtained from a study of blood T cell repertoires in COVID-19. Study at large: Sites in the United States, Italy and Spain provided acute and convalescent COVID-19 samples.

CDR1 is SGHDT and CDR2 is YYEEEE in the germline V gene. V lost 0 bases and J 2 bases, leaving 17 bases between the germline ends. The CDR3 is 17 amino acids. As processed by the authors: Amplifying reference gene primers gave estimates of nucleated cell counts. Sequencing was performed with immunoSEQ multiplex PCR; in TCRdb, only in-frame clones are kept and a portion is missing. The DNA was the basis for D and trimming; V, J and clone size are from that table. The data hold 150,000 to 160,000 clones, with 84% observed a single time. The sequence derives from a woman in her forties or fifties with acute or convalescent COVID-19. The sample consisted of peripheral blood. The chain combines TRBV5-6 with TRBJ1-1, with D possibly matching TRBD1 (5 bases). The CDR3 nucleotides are TGTGCCAGCAGCTTGGACCGTTGGCAGGGCGTAAACACTGAAGCTTTCTTT. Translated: CASSLDRWQGVNTEAFF.